The sequence of this T cell receptor beta chain was determined in a study of ipilimumab plus nivolumab after autologous stem cell transplantation. Across the study: Both relapsed and primary refractory DLBCL were included. Study-wide results and caveats: Per the authors, repertoire, Treg and microbiota data justify further study.

Dosing: nivolumab 3 mg/kg IV, weeks 1, 4, 7, 10, then every two weeks to week 26. Trimming removed 5 bases from V and 0 bases from J; junction bases left unmatched: 4. The CDR3 covers 16 residues. Looked up from germline, CDR1 is SEHNR and CDR2 is FQNEAQ (reference sequence). This clone was detected only a few times. Its matching antigen is unknown. Data came from immunoSEQ multiplex PCR; TCRdb stores just in-frame clones and leaves some out. The table shows some 15,000 clones, with about 80% occurring only once. The V call is TRBV7-9, the J call TRBJ2-5; the match to TRBD2 covers 12 bases. This TCR was sampled from a male donor with diffuse large B-cell lymphoma. Sample: PBMCs, taken in a trial of ipilimumab plus nivolumab as post-transplant consolidation. CDR3 region: CASSTSGGPYQETQYF. The CDR3 nucleotides read TGTGCCAGCAGCACTAGCGGGGGGCCGTACCAAGAGACCCAGTACTTC. Complete variable domain (other parts from reference TRBV7-9 and TRBJ2-5): DTGVSQNPRHKITKRGQNVTFRCDPISEHNRLYWYRQTLGQGPEFLTYFQNEAQLEKSRLLSDRFSAERPKGSFSTLEIQRTEQGDSAMYLCASSTSGGPYQETQYFGPGTRLLVL.